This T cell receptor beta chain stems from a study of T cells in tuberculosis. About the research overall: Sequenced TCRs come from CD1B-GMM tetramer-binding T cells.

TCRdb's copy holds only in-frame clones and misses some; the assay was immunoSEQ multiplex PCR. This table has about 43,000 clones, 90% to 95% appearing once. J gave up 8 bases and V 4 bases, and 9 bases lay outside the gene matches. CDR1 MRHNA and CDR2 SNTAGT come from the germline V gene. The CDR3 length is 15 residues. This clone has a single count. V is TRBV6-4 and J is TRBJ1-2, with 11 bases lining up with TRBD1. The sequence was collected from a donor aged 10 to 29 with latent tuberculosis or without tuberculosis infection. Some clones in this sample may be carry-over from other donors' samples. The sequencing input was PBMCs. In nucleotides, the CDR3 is TGTGCCAGCAGTGTAACGGCCGGGACAGGGGGGGGCTACACCTTC. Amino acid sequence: CASSVTAGTGGGYTF.